This TCR beta chain was captured by sequencing in a study of cytomegalovirus exposure and HLA in healthy donors (dated by TCRdb to 2016 to 2017). For the wider study: According to a later analysis, the 120 validation repertoires were produced on the same platform as the 666 repertoires of the first cohort. The aim of the study was to test whether cataloging public T cell receptors could identify signatures of past pathogen exposure. To predict cytomegalovirus infection status, the study combined high-throughput TCR immunosequencing, statistical association of individual TCRs with disease status, and machine learning. Along with the roughly 670-subject first cohort, a separate validation cohort of 120 different subjects was used.

Notes on this clone: The specificity of this receptor is unknown. No much larger clonotype is one base removed from it; base qualities were not supplied.

Here V drops 3 bases and J drops 6 bases, and the junction holds 10 bases not matched to any gene. From the cysteine up to the phenylalanine, the CDR3 has a length of 16 residues. Just CDR3 DNA is preserved here, 48 bases in frame from base 1. From the germline V gene, CDR1 is MDHEN and CDR2 is SYDVKM. The library was produced with the immunoSEQ multiplex PCR assay. The original methods were these. A statistical classification framework was developed to diagnose cytomegalovirus status using the catalog of TCR beta chain sequences. Here the immuneACCESS table is served through TCRdb, limited to in-frame sequences with V and J called. Missing clones are a known gap in these copies; in checked studies unresolved V genes cover under half, and the rest lacks a known reason. V and J calls and clone size follow that table, whereas D and trimming were derived from the DNA. Here the sample has around 66,000 clones; 97% occur a single time. The ten largest clonotypes hold 1.5% to 2% of the sample.

Study-level results and caveats: A total of about 150 TCR beta chains were listed by the study as associated with cytomegalovirus. In both the original and validation cohorts, the classifier was reported to diagnose cytomegalovirus status with high specificity and sensitivity. In a later analysis, TCRs clustered in the first cohort were found to also tend to co-occur in the roughly 130 validation repertoires, with approximately 93% of cluster scores above 0. Most TCR sequences were observed very rarely across donors, whereas some public TCRs were present in many individuals. In vitro tests confirmed that a few of the cytomegalovirus-associated TCR beta chains recognize cytomegalovirus antigens. The authors suggested that the approach could potentially be generalized to other disease states and immunological phenotypes. A later analysis had no HLA typing for the validation cohort, so co-occurrence there was scored across all 110 or so repertoires.

The donors belonged to the validation cohort of over a hundred subjects, which was separate from the roughly 700-subject first cohort. Material: PBMCs. The chain was built from TRBV28 and TRBJ2-3; TRBD2 aligns with 9 central bases. This receptor was taken from a young woman in good health and CMV-seropositive. The nucleotide sequence reads TGTGCCAGCAGTTTTACGCTAGCGGGGCCCGGGGATACGCAGTATTTT. The encoded protein is CASSFTLAGPGDTQYF.